This T cell receptor (beta chain) was identified in a study of CD8+CD57+ T cells in acquired aplastic anemia. Overall study context: The sorted CD4+ and CD8+ cells yielded an average approximately 3.2 ug of DNA. Healthy donor sequencing depth: around 9.9 million CD4+, roughly 11 million CD8+ reads. Study-level results: Significant differences in CD8+ Simpson's diversity were not observed between patients and controls. Twenty-nine was the count of CD8+ CDR3 sequences that patients shared with controls.

Profiling of TCR beta VDJ combinations and CDR3 sequences used genomic DNA as template. TCRdb ran MiXCR on the reads and lists one entry per CDR3 protein. The table has some 48,000 distinct CDR3 sequences, about 78% seen once; the top ten hold less than 40%. The length of the CDR3 is 12 residues. Trimming removed 5 bases from V and 4 bases from J, with 10 bases in between. CDR1 and CDR2 from the germline V gene are DFQATT and SNEGSKA (reference sequence). This clonotype was found once. Its target is not known. The clonotype originates from a human donor in good health, serving as a control. The sample was sorted CD4+, CD8+, or CD8+CD57+ T cells (not recorded which) from PBMCs. This rearrangement joins TRBV20-1 to TRBJ2-3; the D gene is possibly TRBD2 (5 bases). The CDR3 sequence is CSAGTSSDTQYF. DNA for the CDR3: TGCAGTGCTGGTACTAGTTCAGATACGCAGTATTTT.